This T cell receptor (beta chain) was sequenced during a study of T cell responses to AZD1222 COVID-19 vaccine. Points from the study as a whole: Nearly half of spike-specific TCRs reportedly go after variant regions that carry no mutations.

V lost 6 bases and J 4 bases, leaving 12 bases between the germline ends. The germline V gene encodes CDR1 KGHSH and CDR2 LQKENI. This CDR3 spans 14 amino acids. TCRdb keeps only in-frame clones here, not all; method: immunoSEQ multiplex PCR. The data hold roughly 150,000 clones, with more than 75% observed a single time. On this clone: Its antigen remains unknown.

The chain links TRBV18 to TRBJ2-2; D is uncertain. This receptor was taken from an adult who received the AZD1222 COVID-19 vaccine. Source: peripheral blood, taken 28 days after the second AZD1222 dose. The CDR3 is CASSLRRSTGELFF. The CDR3 DNA sequence: TGTGCCAGCTCGCTGAGAAGAAGCACCGGGGAGCTGTTTTTT.